This is a list of T cell receptor beta chains from one sample in a study of regulatory T cells in long-lasting Graves disease. One entry per CDR3 protein, called by TCRdb with MiXCR from the multiplex PCR reads. Here the sample spans roughly 300,000 distinct CDR3 sequences, around 23% being singletons. The input for sequencing was peripheral blood mononuclear cells (PBMCs), taken when the disease was refractory, from a patient treated with antithyroid drugs. All receptors come from a female donor with Graves disease. Both conserved end residues are part of each CDR3. D genes are given only for firm matches. Size tells how often a clone was seen (once, few, many) or the class of an expanded clone, and some rows leave it out.

j_gene,v_gene,d_gene,abundance,CDR3aa,CDR3nt
TRBJ1-2,TRBV11-2,NA,many,CASSLDGGNYGYTF,TGTGCCAGCAGCTTAGACGGGGGCAACTATGGCTACACCTTC
TRBJ2-7,TRBV10-3,TRBD2,many,CAISRLATSEQYF,TGTGCCATCAGTCGACTAGCCACTAGCGAGCAGTACTTC
TRBJ1-5,TRBV6-2/TRBV6-3,NA,many,CASSYKVRPDSNQPQHF,TGTGCCAGCAGTTACAAGGTCCGGCCAGATAGCAATCAGCCCCAGCATTTT
TRBJ2-7,TRBV6-5,NA,few,CASSSPFYEQYF,TGTGCCAGCAGTTCGCCTTTCTACGAGCAGTACTTC
TRBJ1-1,TRBV29-1,NA,NA,CSVEGVQVGGPNTEAFF,TGCAGCGTTGAAGGAGTGCAGGTCGGTGGGCCGAACACTGAAGCTTTCTTT
TRBJ2-7,TRBV20-1,TRBD2,many,CSARDVGRGEQYF,TGCAGTGCTAGAGATGTGGGGCGGGGGGAGCAGTACTTC
TRBJ1-6,TRBV15,NA,few,CATSRDRAGGTGSPLHF,TGTGCCACCAGCAGAGATAGGGCTGGGGGCACGGGGTCACCCCTCCACTTT
TRBJ2-5,TRBV9,TRBD1,few,CASSQGQGGQETQYF,TGTGCCAGCAGCCAAGGACAGGGGGGCCAAGAGACCCAGTACTTC
TRBJ1-4,TRBV30,NA,many,CAWTDRGNEKLFF,TGTGCCTGGACTGACAGAGGAAATGAAAAACTGTTTTTT
TRBJ1-1,TRBV28,NA,many,CASSARSTEAFF,TGTGCCAGCAGTGCCAGAAGCACTGAAGCTTTCTTT
TRBJ2-2,TRBV7-2,TRBD2,few,CASRTPGTRPTGELFF,TGTGCCAGCAGAACTCCCGGGACTAGGCCCACCGGGGAGCTGTTTTTT
TRBJ1-5,TRBV7-2,NA,few,CASSLYVGGEQPQHF,TGTGCCAGCAGCTTATATGTTGGGGGCGAACAGCCCCAGCATTTT
TRBJ1-2,TRBV28,NA,NA,CASRHTGLRGYTF,TGTGCCAGCAGACATACAGGGTTGCGTGGCTACACCTTC
TRBJ1-1,TRBV7-2,NA,many,CASSALWGEAFF,TGTGCCAGCAGCGCCCTATGGGGTGAAGCTTTCTTT
TRBJ2-7,TRBV20-1,TRBD1,many,CSARDSGTGSDEQYF,TGCAGTGCTAGAGATTCCGGGACAGGGTCGGACGAGCAGTACTTC
TRBJ2-5,TRBV30,NA,NA,CAWSVTMETQYF,TGTGCCTGGAGTGTAACGATGGAGACCCAGTACTTC
TRBJ2-7,TRBV5-1,NA,many,CASSQTEGASYEQYF,TGCGCCAGCAGCCAAACAGAGGGCGCGTCCTACGAGCAGTACTTC
TRBJ1-3,TRBV28,NA,NA,CASSLDLQGGRNTIYF,TGTGCCAGCAGTTTAGATCTACAGGGTGGGAGAAACACCATATATTTT
TRBJ2-7,TRBV7-2,TRBD1,many,CASSSRDRGAYEQYF,TGTGCCAGCAGCAGCCGGGACAGGGGGGCCTACGAGCAGTACTTC
TRBJ2-7,TRBV10-2,TRBD1,NA,CATWTGERAYEQYF,TGCGCCACTTGGACAGGGGAACGGGCCTACGAGCAGTACTTC
TRBJ1-2,TRBV3-1,NA,many,CASSPDRVYGYTF,TGTGCCAGCAGCCCGGACAGAGTCTATGGCTACACCTTC
TRBJ1-1,TRBV6-5,NA,many,CASSYSTRNTEAFF,TGTGCCAGCAGTTACTCTACACGGAACACTGAAGCTTTCTTT
TRBJ1-1,TRBV20-1,NA,many,CRGDGTEAFF,TGCAGGGGGGACGGCACTGAAGCTTTCTTT
TRBJ2-3,TRBV7-9,TRBD2,few,CASSLVLAGDTDTQYF,TGTGCCAGCAGCTTAGTACTAGCGGGAGACACAGATACGCAGTATTTT
TRBJ1-2,TRBV11-1,TRBD1,many,CASSLRQGLYGYTF,TGTGCCAGCAGCTTACGACAGGGACTCTATGGCTACACCTTC
TRBJ2-5,TRBV7-2,NA,many,CASSLWGLETQYF,TGTGCCAGCAGCCTTTGGGGGCTCGAGACCCAGTACTTC
TRBJ2-7,TRBV7-2,NA,NA,CASSLDATPFYEQYF,TGTGCCAGCAGCTTAGATGCGACACCTTTTTACGAGCAGTACTTC
TRBJ2-7,TRBV25-1,NA,NA,CASSASWGGPYEQYF,TGTGCCAGCAGTGCATCCTGGGGGGGGCCCTACGAGCAGTACTTC
TRBJ1-5,TRBV20-1,TRBD1,NA,CSASDRVDQPQHF,TGCAGTGCGAGTGACAGGGTTGATCAGCCCCAGCATTTT
TRBJ2-3,TRBV19,NA,NA,CASSTPPDTQYF,TGTGCCAGTAGTACCCCCCCAGATACGCAGTATTTT
TRBJ2-5,TRBV20-1,TRBD2,few,CSARIGLGTETQYF,TGCAGTGCTAGAATAGGACTAGGGACGGAGACCCAGTACTTC
TRBJ2-2,TRBV2,TRBD2,NA,CASSMWGLAGSVYPGELFF,TGTGCCAGCAGTATGTGGGGACTAGCGGGATCGGTTTATCCCGGGGAGCTGTTTTTT
TRBJ1-1,TRBV4-1,TRBD1,few,CASSPTGQGNTEAFF,TGCGCCAGCAGCCCCACGGGACAGGGGAACACTGAAGCTTTCTTT
TRBJ2-7,TRBV28,NA,many,CASSFAGAYEQYF,TGTGCCAGCAGTTTTGCAGGGGCCTACGAGCAGTACTTC
TRBJ2-2,TRBV19,NA,many,CASSVDTLNTGELFF,TGTGCCAGTAGTGTCGACACATTAAACACCGGGGAGCTGTTTTTT
TRBJ2-5,TRBV4-2,NA,few,CASRPKQGVETQYF,TGTGCCAGCAGGCCCAAACAGGGAGTGGAGACCCAGTACTTC
TRBJ1-5,TRBV7-2,NA,NA,CASGSRGNQPQHF,TGTGCCAGCGGCTCGCGGGGCAATCAGCCCCAGCATTTT
TRBJ2-5,TRBV7-2,NA,few,CASSLVTDETQYF,TGTGCCAGCAGCTTAGTAACAGACGAGACCCAGTACTTC
TRBJ1-6,TRBV12-3/TRBV12-4,NA,NA,CASSFTGYNSPLHF,TGTGCCAGCAGTTTTACAGGGTATAATTCACCCCTCCACTTT
TRBJ1-2,TRBV5-6,NA,many,CASSVSRLGIYGYTF,TGTGCCAGCAGCGTATCCCGACTTGGGATCTATGGCTACACCTTC
TRBJ2-7,TRBV6-1,TRBD1,many,CASSTDRSSYEQYF,TGTGCCAGCAGTACGGACAGGTCCTCCTACGAGCAGTACTTC
TRBJ1-5,TRBV19,NA,few,CASSLGFQPQHF,TGTGCCAGTAGTCTGGGGTTTCAGCCCCAGCATTTT
TRBJ1-1,TRBV19,NA,few,CASSIVGATEAFF,TGTGCCAGTAGTATCGTCGGGGCCACTGAAGCTTTCTTT
TRBJ2-2,TRBV4-3,NA,NA,CASSQQQGGGELFF,TGCGCCAGCAGCCAGCAACAGGGAGGCGGGGAGCTGTTTTTT
TRBJ1-2,TRBV28,NA,NA,CASSPGAGHRSGYTF,TGTGCCAGCAGTCCCGGCGCGGGACATCGATCGGGCTACACCTTC
TRBJ1-2,TRBV14,NA,NA,CASSPLDNYGYTF,TGTGCCAGCAGCCCGTTGGACAACTATGGCTACACCTTC
TRBJ1-2,TRBV6-1,TRBD1,many,CASTRDSHANYGYTF,TGTGCCAGCACCCGGGACAGCCACGCTAACTATGGCTACACCTTC
TRBJ2-1,TRBV28,TRBD2,NA,CASIPELAGLGYNEQFF,TGTGCCAGCATACCCGAACTAGCGGGTCTAGGGTACAATGAGCAGTTCTTC
TRBJ1-2,TRBV20-1,NA,NA,CSAPPPRYTF,TGCAGTGCCCCCCCCCCACGCTACACCTTC
TRBJ2-2,TRBV13,NA,many,CASSFDPRTGELFF,TGTGCCAGCAGCTTCGACCCGAGAACCGGGGAGCTGTTTTTT
TRBJ2-3,TRBV3-1,NA,NA,CASSQDTAADTQYF,TGTGCCAGCAGCCAAGATACAGCGGCAGATACGCAGTATTTT
TRBJ2-7,TRBV7-9,NA,many,CASSLAGVSEQYF,TGTGCCAGCAGCTTAGCGGGAGTAAGCGAGCAGTACTTC
TRBJ2-4,TRBV6-1,NA,few,CASSELAKNIQYF,TGTGCCAGTTCTGAACTAGCCAAAAACATTCAGTACTTC
TRBJ2-5,TRBV29-1,NA,many,CSVEGGGQETQYF,TGCAGCGTTGAAGGAGGCGGTCAAGAGACCCAGTACTTC
TRBJ1-2,TRBV6-1,TRBD1,NA,CASSLFGTGTDYGYTF,TGTGCCAGCAGCCTATTCGGGACCGGGACAGACTATGGCTACACCTTC
TRBJ2-5,TRBV20-1,TRBD2,few,CSAGSQGLAGVGGETQYF,TGCAGTGCGGGAAGCCAGGGACTAGCGGGAGTGGGGGGAGAGACCCAGTACTTC
TRBJ2-5,TRBV7-9,NA,NA,CASSPQSQETQYF,TGTGCCAGCAGCCCGCAAAGCCAAGAGACCCAGTACTTC
TRBJ2-7,TRBV5-1,NA,NA,CASSLIDGYYEQYF,TGCGCCAGCAGCTTGATTGACGGTTACTACGAGCAGTACTTC
TRBJ2-7,TRBV30,TRBD2,NA,CAWSGLAGAEQYF,TGTGCCTGGAGTGGACTAGCGGGAGCCGAGCAGTACTTC
TRBJ2-7,TRBV7-2,NA,NA,CASSLISVYEQYF,TGTGCCAGCAGCTTAATTAGCGTCTACGAGCAGTACTTC